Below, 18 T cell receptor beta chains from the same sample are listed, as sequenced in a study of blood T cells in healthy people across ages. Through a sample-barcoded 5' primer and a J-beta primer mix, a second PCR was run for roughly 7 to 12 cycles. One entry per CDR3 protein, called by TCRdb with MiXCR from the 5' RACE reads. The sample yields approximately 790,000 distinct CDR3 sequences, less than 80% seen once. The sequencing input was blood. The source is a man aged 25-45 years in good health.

DNA for the CDR3: TGTGCCAGCAGCTTCACGGGGGGGGATGAGACCCAGTACTTC. The encoded protein is CASSFTGGDETQYF. The chain links TRBV7-3 to TRBJ2-5; 8 nucleotides match TRBD2. Trimming removed 3 bases from V and 5 bases from J; junction bases left unmatched: 5. The CDR3 has 14 amino acids. Germline-derived CDR1 and CDR2 are SGHTA and FQGTGA.

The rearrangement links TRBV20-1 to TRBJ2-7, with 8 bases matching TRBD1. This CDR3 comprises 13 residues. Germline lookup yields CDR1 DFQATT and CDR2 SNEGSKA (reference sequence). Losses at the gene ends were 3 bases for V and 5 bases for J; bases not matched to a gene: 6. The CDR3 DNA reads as TGCAGTGCTAGGGACAGGGAGAAGAACGAGCAGTACTTC. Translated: CSARDREKNEQYF.

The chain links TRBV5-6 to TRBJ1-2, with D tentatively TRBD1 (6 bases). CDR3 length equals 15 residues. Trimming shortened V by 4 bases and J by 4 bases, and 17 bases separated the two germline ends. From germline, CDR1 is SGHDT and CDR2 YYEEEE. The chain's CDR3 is CASSGTPGATYGYTF. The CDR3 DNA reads TGTGCCAGCAGCGGGACTCCAGGGGCAACCTATGGCTACACCTTC. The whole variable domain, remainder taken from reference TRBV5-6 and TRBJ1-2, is DAGVTQSPTHLIKTRGQQVTLRCSPKSGHDTVSWYQQALGQGPQFIFQYYEEEERQRGNFPDRFSGHQFPNYSSELNVNALLLGDSALYLCASSGTPGATYGYTFGSGTRLTVV.

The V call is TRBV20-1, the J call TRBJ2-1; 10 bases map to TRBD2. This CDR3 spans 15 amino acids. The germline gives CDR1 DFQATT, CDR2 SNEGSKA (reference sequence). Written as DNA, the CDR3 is TGCAGGGCAGGCGAAAGCGGGGGGGCCTACAATGAGCAGTTCTTC. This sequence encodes CRAGESGGAYNEQFF.

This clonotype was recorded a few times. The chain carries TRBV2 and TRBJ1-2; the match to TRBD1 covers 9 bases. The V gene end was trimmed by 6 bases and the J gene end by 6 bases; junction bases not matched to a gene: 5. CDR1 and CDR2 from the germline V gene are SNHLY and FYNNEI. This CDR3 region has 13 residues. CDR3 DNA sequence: TGTGCCAGCAGGGGGACAGGGAGAGATGGCTACACCTTC. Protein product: CASRGTGRDGYTF.

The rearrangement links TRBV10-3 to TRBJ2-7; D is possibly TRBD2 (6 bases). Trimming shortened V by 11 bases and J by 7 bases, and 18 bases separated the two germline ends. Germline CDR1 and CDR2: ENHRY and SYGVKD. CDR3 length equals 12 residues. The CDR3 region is CAYRDFYNEQYF. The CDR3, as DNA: TGTGCCTACCGGGACTTTTACAATGAGCAGTACTTC.

CDR3: CASSHRPGDPWVEQYF. The CDR3 DNA follows: TGTGCCAGCAGCCATAGACCCGGGGATCCCTGGGTCGAGCAGTACTTC. J is TRBJ2-7 and V is TRBV6-2 or TRBV6-3, with D possibly being TRBD2 (5 bases). Germline-derived CDR1 and CDR2 are MNHEY and SVGEGT. This CDR3 is built from 16 residues. Trimming stripped 6 bases from V and 6 bases from J, with 24 bases between.

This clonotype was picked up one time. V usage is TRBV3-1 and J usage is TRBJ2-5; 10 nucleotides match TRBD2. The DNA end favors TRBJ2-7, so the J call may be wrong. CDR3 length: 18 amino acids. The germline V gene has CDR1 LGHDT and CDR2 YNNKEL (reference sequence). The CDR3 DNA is TGTGCCAGCAGCCAAGATCAGCCTAGCGGGGGTTTGGGCCACGAGCAGTACTTC. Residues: CASSQDQPSGGLGHEQYF.

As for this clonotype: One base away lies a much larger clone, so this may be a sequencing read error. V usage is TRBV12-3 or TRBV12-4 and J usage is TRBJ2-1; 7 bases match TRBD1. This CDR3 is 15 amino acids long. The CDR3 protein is CASSLAGGLYNERFF. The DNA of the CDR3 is TGTGCCAGCAGTTTGGCAGGGGGTCTTTACAATGAGCGGTTCTTC.

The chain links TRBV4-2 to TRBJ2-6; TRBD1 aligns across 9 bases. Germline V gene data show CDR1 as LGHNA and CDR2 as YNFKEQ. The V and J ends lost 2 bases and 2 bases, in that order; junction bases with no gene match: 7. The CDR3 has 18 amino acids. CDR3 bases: TGTGCCAGCAGCCAAAGTTTACAGGGGGCGCCTGGGGCCAACGTCCTGACTTTC. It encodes CASSQSLQGAPGANVLTF.

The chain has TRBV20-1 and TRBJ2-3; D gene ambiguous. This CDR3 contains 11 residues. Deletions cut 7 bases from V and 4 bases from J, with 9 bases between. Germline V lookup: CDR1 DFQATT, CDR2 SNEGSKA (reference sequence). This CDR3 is CSGVFADTQYF. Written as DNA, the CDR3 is TGCAGTGGTGTGTTTGCAGATACGCAGTATTTT.

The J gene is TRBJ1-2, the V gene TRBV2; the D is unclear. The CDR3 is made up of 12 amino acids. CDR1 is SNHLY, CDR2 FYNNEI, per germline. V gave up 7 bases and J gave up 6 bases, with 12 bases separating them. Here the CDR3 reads CASNPDGDGYTF. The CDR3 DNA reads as TGTGCCAGCAACCCCGACGGGGATGGCTACACCTTC.

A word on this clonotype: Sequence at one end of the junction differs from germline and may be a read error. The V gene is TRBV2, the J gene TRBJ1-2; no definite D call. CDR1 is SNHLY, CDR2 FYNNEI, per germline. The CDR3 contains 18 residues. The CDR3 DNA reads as TGTGCCGGCAGTGAATCTACCTCTCTCCGGGCCGATAACTATGGCTACACCTTC. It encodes CAGSESTSLRADNYGYTF.

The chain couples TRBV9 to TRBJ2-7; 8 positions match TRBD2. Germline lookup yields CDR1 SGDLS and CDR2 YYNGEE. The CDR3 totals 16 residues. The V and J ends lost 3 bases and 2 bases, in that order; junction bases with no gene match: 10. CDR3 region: CASSDNLAGATYEQYF. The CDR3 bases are TGTGCCAGCAGCGATAACCTAGCGGGTGCCACCTACGAGCAGTACTTC.

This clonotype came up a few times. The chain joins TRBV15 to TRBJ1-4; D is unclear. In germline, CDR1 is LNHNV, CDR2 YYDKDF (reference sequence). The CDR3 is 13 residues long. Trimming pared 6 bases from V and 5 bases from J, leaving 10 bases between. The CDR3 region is CATSRSGNEKLFF. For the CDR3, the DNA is TGTGCCACCAGTCGCTCGGGAAATGAAAAACTGTTTTTT. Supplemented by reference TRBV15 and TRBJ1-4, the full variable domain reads DAMVIQNPRYQVTQFGKPVTLSCSQTLNHNVMYWYQQKSSQAPKLLFHYYDKDFNNEADTPDNFQSRRPNTSFCFLDIRSPGLGDTAMYLCATSRSGNEKLFFGSGTQLSVL.

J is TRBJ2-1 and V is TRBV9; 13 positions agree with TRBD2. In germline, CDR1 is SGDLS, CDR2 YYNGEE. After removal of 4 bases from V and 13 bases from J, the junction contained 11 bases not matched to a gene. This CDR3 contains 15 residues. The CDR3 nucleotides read TGTGCCAGCAGCTCGGGGACTAGCGGGAAAGAGACCCAGTTCTTC. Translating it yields CASSSGTSGKETQFF.

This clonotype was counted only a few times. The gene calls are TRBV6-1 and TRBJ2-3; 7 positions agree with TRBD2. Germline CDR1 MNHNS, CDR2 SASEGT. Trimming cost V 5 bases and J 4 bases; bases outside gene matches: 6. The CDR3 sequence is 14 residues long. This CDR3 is CASSQTSPPDTQYF. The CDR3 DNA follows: TGTGCCAGCAGTCAGACTAGCCCCCCAGATACGCAGTATTTT.

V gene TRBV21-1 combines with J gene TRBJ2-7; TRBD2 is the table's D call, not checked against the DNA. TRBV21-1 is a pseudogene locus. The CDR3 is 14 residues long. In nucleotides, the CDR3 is TGTGCCAGCAGCAAGGGCCCTATCGACTACGAGCAGTACTTC. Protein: CASSKGPIDYEQYF.